Each of the 11 T cell receptor beta chains below was sequenced from the same sample in a study of beta chain features in type 1 diabetes. Study results and caveats: Among all four CD4+ subsets, Type 1 diabetes patients had TCRB CDR3s that were moderately but significantly shorter.

No antigen has been identified for these receptors. As every portion of the isolated RNA was reverse transcribed, the sequencing read expressed TCRB transcripts. Sequenced by immunoSEQ multiplex PCR; TCRdb stores in-frame clones only, minus some. The sample has under 300,000 clones, approximately 15% seen once. Material: naive CD4+ T cells from blood. Receptors originate from a man aged 25 to 45 with type 1 diabetes.

This clone came up a few times. V gene TRBV4-1 combines with J gene TRBJ2-3, with 7 positions matching TRBD2. The ends lost 1 base at V and 4 bases at J; junction bases unmatched: 5. There are 15 residues in the CDR3. CDR1 is MGHRA and CDR2 is YSYEKL in the germline V gene. CDR3 bases: TGCGCCAGCAGCCAAGTTCGGCTAGCGGCAGATACGCAGTATTTT. Its translation is CASSQVRLAADTQYF.

V gene TRBV25-1 combines with J gene TRBJ2-3; D is undetermined. The CDR3 runs to 15 residues. Germline V gene lookup returns CDR1 MGHDK and CDR2 SYGVNS. Deletions cut 5 bases from V and 0 bases from J, with 12 bases between. In nucleotides, the CDR3 is TGTGCCAGCAGTCATTCAGCGCTTAGCACAGATACGCAGTATTTT. Residues: CASSHSALSTDTQYF.

A few counts support this clone. V is TRBV4-2 and J is TRBJ1-1; no firm D call. Germline V CDR1 and CDR2: LGHNA, YNFKEQ. This CDR3 comprises 13 residues. V was clipped by 0 bases and J by 3 bases, with 5 bases between them. CDR3 in DNA: TGTGCCAGCAGCCAAGACCCAGACACTGAAGCTTTCTTT. This sequence encodes CASSQDPDTEAFF.

This clone has just a few counts. V usage is TRBV5-6 and J usage is TRBJ2-3, with 11 bases identical to TRBD1. Germline loops: CDR1 SGHDT, CDR2 YYEEEE. V lost 2 bases to trimming and J lost 6 bases; unmatched junction nucleotides: 5. This CDR3 has 15 residues. CDR3 nucleotide sequence: TGTGCCAGCAGCTTTTCGGACAGGGGGCCCGATACGCAGTATTTT. Translated: CASSFSDRGPDTQYF. The full variable domain, its missing parts supplied by reference TRBV5-6 and TRBJ2-3, is DAGVTQSPTHLIKTRGQQVTLRCSPKSGHDTVSWYQQALGQGPQFIFQYYEEEERQRGNFPDRFSGHQFPNYSSELNVNALLLGDSALYLCASSFSDRGPDTQYFGPGTRLTVL.

The CDR3 loop is CASSRRDSWNTEAFF. The CDR3, as DNA: TGCGCCAGCAGCCGTCGGGACAGCTGGAACACTGAAGCTTTCTTT. The chain recombines TRBV5-1 with TRBJ1-1; 7 nucleotides agree with TRBD1. The germline V gene encodes CDR1 SGHRS and CDR2 YFSETQ. V shed 4 bases, J shed 1 base, and the junction held 7 bases outside the gene matches. The CDR3 runs to 15 residues.

The CDR3 loop is CASSDGQGYQPQHF. As DNA, the CDR3 is TGTGCCAGCAGTGATGGACAGGGGTATCAGCCCCAGCATTTT. This sequence joins TRBV2 and TRBJ1-5, with 9 bases lining up with TRBD1. This CDR3 is 14 amino acids long. Germline CDR1 is SNHLY and CDR2 is FYNNEI. The V gene end was trimmed by 3 bases and the J gene end by 5 bases; junction bases not matched to a gene: 2.

J is TRBJ2-2 and V is TRBV7-9, with TRBD1 matching over 10 bases. The trim removed 7 bases at V and 5 bases at J, leaving 4 bases unmatched. CDR3 size: 14 residues. Germline V gene lookup returns CDR1 SEHNR and CDR2 FQNEAQ (reference sequence). CDR3 in amino acids: CASKRDRGTGELFF. For the CDR3, the DNA is TGTGCCAGCAAACGGGACAGGGGAACCGGGGAGCTGTTTTTT.

The rearrangement joins TRBV5-1 to TRBJ2-1; 11 bases are a match to TRBD2. Per the germline V gene, CDR1 is SGHRS and CDR2 is YFSETQ. This CDR3 is built from 15 residues. V was pared by 4 bases and J by 7 bases, with 7 bases of the junction left unmatched. CDR3 sequence: CASSQLAGVQNEQFF. CDR3 bases: TGCGCCAGCAGCCAACTAGCGGGAGTACAGAATGAGCAGTTCTTC.

This clone was seen only a few times. This chain links TRBV28 with TRBJ2-6; a possible D gene is TRBD1 (6 bases). Trimming took 8 bases from V and 0 from J, leaving 17 bases between them. CDR1 MDHEN and CDR2 SYDVKM come from the germline V gene. This CDR3 has 17 residues. The CDR3, as DNA: TGTGCCAGCGGGTCGACAGGCCTTCCCTCTGGGGCCAACGTCCTGACTTTC. Its protein product is CASGSTGLPSGANVLTF.

This clone came up a few times. V and J are TRBV7-9 and TRBJ1-5; TRBD1 is a possible D gene (6 bases). Per the germline V gene, CDR1 is SEHNR and CDR2 is FQNEAQ (reference sequence). The CDR3 contains 13 residues. V lost 4 bases and J lost 4, with 8 bases in between. The CDR3 protein is CASSSTGNQPQHF. In DNA, the CDR3 is TGTGCCAGCAGCTCCACAGGGAATCAGCCCCAGCATTTT.

The chain has TRBV29-1 and TRBJ2-3; possible D gene TRBD2, 6 bases. The CDR3 has 15 residues. Germline-derived CDR1 and CDR2 are SQVTM and ANQGSEA. The ends were cut back, 4 bases at V and 5 bases at J, with 19 bases in the middle. CDR3 DNA sequence: TGCAGCGTTGCTGCCTGGGCGGGACGTGGAGATACGCAGTATTTT. Amino acids: CSVAAWAGRGDTQYF.